The clone carrying this TCR beta chain occurred a few times. Its antigen is unidentified. CDR3 length: 14 residues. In germline, CDR1 is SEHNR, CDR2 FQNEAQ (reference sequence). Between the trimmed V and J ends, which lost 5 bases and 5 bases, there was a span of 16 bases. Specified time point: pre-sensitization, week 0. Treatment reported: therapeutic diphenylcyclopropenone sensitization with weekly scalp DPC. In every case, blood was obtained before the patch test was applied. TCRdb used MiXCR to reprocess the RACE reads, holding one entry per CDR3 protein. The data hold 190,000 or so distinct CDR3 sequences, with roughly 30% observed a single time. The sample belongs to a study of human T cells and chemical hapten exposure. Overall study context: Patients had diphenylcyclopropenone applied to the scalp weekly throughout the roughly 25-week study.

General observations from the study: Healthy people's immune response may differ from that of the donors, who had alopecia.

The clonotype originates from a woman in her twenties or thirties with alopecia areata. Some clones in this sample may be carry-over from other donors' samples. The chain has TRBV7-9 and TRBJ2-7; D may correspond to TRBD1 or TRBD2 (5 bases each). The sample in question was whole blood, obtained in connection with sensitization to the hapten diphenylcyclopropenone (DPC). The CDR3 sequence is CASSGVEDKNEQYF. The CDR3 DNA follows: TGTGCCAGCAGCGGGGTGGAGGACAAAAACGAGCAGTACTTC.